The T cell receptor (beta chain) under discussion was sequenced for a study of cytomegalovirus exposure and HLA in healthy donors. The PCR employed 60 Vbeta primers together with 13 Jbeta primers. TCRdb's copy holds only in-frame clones and misses some; the assay was immunoSEQ multiplex PCR. Of under 200,000 clones in the sample, around 77% were seen once. Germline V CDR1 and CDR2: MNHNY, SVGAGI (reference sequence). With V trimmed by 9 bases and J by 8 bases, 9 bases remained unmatched. CDR3 length: 14 amino acids. As for the donors, each was a healthy bone marrow donor. Study-level points and caveats: Several of the most significant clusters appeared linked to common viral pathogens, based on a later analysis. By a later analysis, the bulk of CMV-associated TCR beta chains appeared HLA-restricted. A later analysis linked a missense DCLRE1C variant to TCR beta V- and J-gene trimming.

Concerning this clone itself: The antigen is undetermined.

The sample taken for sequencing was PBMCs. The chain joins TRBV6-6 to TRBJ2-1; 11 nucleotides match TRBD2. This TCR came from a woman in her twenties or thirties in good health and CMV-seropositive. CDR3 nucleotide sequence: TGTGCCAGTTATAGCGGGAGGGGTATCGATGAGCAGTTCTTC. Translated: CASYSGRGIDEQFF.